A selection of T cell receptor beta chains follows, all from one sample in a study of graft-versus-host responses after intestinal transplantation. Antigen specificity for these receptors is unknown. Sequencing used immunoSEQ multiplex PCR; TCRdb keeps in-frame clones, though not all of them. The sample has 70,000 to 95,000 clones; approximately 95% are singletons. Specimen: unstimulated CD8+ T cells sorted from spleen or lymph node cells, collected before transplant. The origin of the receptors is a human donor who was the organ donor for an intestinal transplant. Both conserved end residues are part of each CDR3. The D gene is left open where the match is weak. Expanded clones get a size class; other rows say once, few or many, or leave the size out.

clone size: .; D gene: TRBD1; V gene: TRBV19; J gene: TRBJ2-4; CDR3 protein: CASSYRGPKNIQYF; CDR3 DNA: TGTGCCAGTAGTTACAGGGGGCCCAAAAACATTCAGTACTTC
clone size: .; D gene: .; V gene: TRBV27; J gene: TRBJ1-6; CDR3 protein: CASSLWQANSPLHF; CDR3 DNA: TGTGCCAGCAGTTTATGGCAGGCCAATTCACCCCTCCACTTT
clone size: .; D gene: .; V gene: TRBV27; J gene: TRBJ2-1; CDR3 protein: CASSCDMQDNEQFF; CDR3 DNA: TGTGCCAGCAGTTGTGACATGCAGGACAATGAGCAGTTCTTC
clone size: .; D gene: .; V gene: TRBV19; J gene: TRBJ1-1; CDR3 protein: CASSPLRTLGGHYTNTEAFF; CDR3 DNA: TGTGCCAGTAGTCCCTTAAGAACCCTGGGAGGTCATTATACGAACACTGAAGCTTTCTTT
clone size: .; D gene: .; V gene: TRBV6-1; J gene: TRBJ2-7; CDR3 protein: CASSEGTGSVWEQYF; CDR3 DNA: TGTGCCAGCAGTGAAGGTACGGGGTCGGTCTGGGAGCAGTACTTC
clone size: .; D gene: .; V gene: TRBV5-6; J gene: TRBJ2-5; CDR3 protein: CASSLVAPETQYF; CDR3 DNA: TGTGCCAGCAGCTTGGTGGCCCCGGAGACCCAGTACTTC
clone size: .; D gene: TRBD2; V gene: TRBV9; J gene: TRBJ2-2; CDR3 protein: CASSVEGLAGDTGELFF; CDR3 DNA: TGTGCCAGCAGCGTAGAGGGGCTAGCGGGAGACACCGGGGAGCTGTTTTTT
clone size: .; D gene: .; V gene: TRBV5-6; J gene: TRBJ2-3; CDR3 protein: CASSRDSTDTQYF; CDR3 DNA: TGTGCCAGCAGCCGGGACTCCACAGATACGCAGTATTTT
clone size: .; D gene: TRBD1; V gene: TRBV28; J gene: TRBJ2-1; CDR3 protein: CAIKVLGTGGYNEQFF; CDR3 DNA: TGTGCCATCAAAGTATTAGGGACAGGGGGTTACAATGAGCAGTTCTTC
clone size: .; D gene: .; V gene: TRBV30; J gene: TRBJ2-1; CDR3 protein: CAWSPTVNEQFF; CDR3 DNA: TGTGCCTGGAGTCCGACAGTTAATGAGCAGTTCTTC
clone size: .; D gene: TRBD2; V gene: TRBV11-2; J gene: TRBJ2-7; CDR3 protein: CASSSRPGLAVHYEQYF; CDR3 DNA: TGTGCCAGCAGCTCGCGCCCGGGACTAGCGGTGCACTACGAGCAGTACTTC
clone size: .; D gene: .; V gene: TRBV15; J gene: TRBJ2-1; CDR3 protein: CATGDQRYDNEQFF; CDR3 DNA: TGTGCCACCGGAGACCAGAGGTACGACAATGAGCAGTTCTTC
clone size: .; D gene: TRBD1; V gene: TRBV28; J gene: TRBJ1-5; CDR3 protein: CASSLSATTGAGNQPQHF; CDR3 DNA: TGTGCCAGCAGTTTATCAGCGACAACAGGGGCGGGCAATCAGCCCCAGCATTTT
clone size: once; D gene: .; V gene: TRBV7-6; J gene: TRBJ2-3; CDR3 protein: CASSLEGGPADTQYF; CDR3 DNA: TGTGCCAGCAGCTTAGAGGGGGGGCCGGCAGATACGCAGTATTTT
clone size: .; D gene: .; V gene: TRBV7-3; J gene: TRBJ1-3; CDR3 protein: CASSSTGRSNTIYF; CDR3 DNA: TGTGCCAGCAGCTCGACAGGTCGTTCAAACACCATATATTTT
clone size: medium-sized; D gene: .; V gene: TRBV5-6; J gene: TRBJ2-7; CDR3 protein: CASSLGQSFYEQYF; CDR3 DNA: TGTGCCAGCAGCTTGGGACAGAGTTTCTACGAGCAGTACTTC
clone size: .; D gene: TRBD2; V gene: TRBV27; J gene: TRBJ2-7; CDR3 protein: CASSLLPSGRGGYEQYF; CDR3 DNA: TGTGCCAGCAGTTTACTCCCTAGCGGGAGGGGAGGCTACGAGCAGTACTTC
clone size: once; D gene: .; V gene: TRBV19; J gene: TRBJ1-2; CDR3 protein: CATSAGLVGYTF; CDR3 DNA: TGTGCCACGTCGGCAGGGCTCGTAGGCTACACCTTC
clone size: .; D gene: TRBD2; V gene: TRBV7-9; J gene: TRBJ2-1; CDR3 protein: CASSLDVLRGSSYNEQFF; CDR3 DNA: TGTGCCAGCAGCTTAGATGTCCTGCGGGGGAGCTCCTACAATGAGCAGTTCTTC
clone size: once; D gene: TRBD2; V gene: TRBV4-2; J gene: TRBJ2-7; CDR3 protein: CASSTESGGYEQYF; CDR3 DNA: TGTGCCAGCAGCACCGAGAGCGGGGGCTACGAGCAGTACTTC
clone size: .; D gene: .; V gene: TRBV27; J gene: TRBJ2-1; CDR3 protein: CASSPGGSYNEQFF; CDR3 DNA: TGTGCCAGCAGTCCTGGCGGCTCCTACAATGAGCAGTTCTTC
clone size: .; D gene: .; V gene: TRBV28; J gene: TRBJ2-7; CDR3 protein: CASSFRGISSYEQYF; CDR3 DNA: TGTGCCAGCAGTTTTAGAGGCATTAGCTCCTACGAGCAGTACTTC
clone size: few; D gene: .; V gene: TRBV5-6; J gene: TRBJ1-2; CDR3 protein: CASSSGGQGNYGYTF; CDR3 DNA: TGTGCCAGCAGCTCTGGAGGGCAGGGAAACTATGGCTACACCTTC
clone size: .; D gene: .; V gene: TRBV7-9; J gene: TRBJ1-1; CDR3 protein: CASSSGTPNTEAFF; CDR3 DNA: TGTGCCAGCAGCTCCGGGACACCGAACACTGAAGCTTTCTTT